This TCR beta chain was obtained from a study of T cell responses to AZD1222 COVID-19 vaccine. The CDR3 runs 14 residues. Trimming took 2 bases from V and 1 from J, leaving 8 bases between them. Looked up from germline, CDR1 is MNHEY and CDR2 is SVGAGI. The method was immunoSEQ multiplex PCR; TCRdb's version includes in-frame clones alone and lacks a portion of them. Among 150,000 to 200,000 clones listed, approximately 92% were seen once. The source material was peripheral blood, sampled on day 0 of AZD1222 vaccination. The receptor was isolated from an adult in good health. The V call is TRBV6-5, the J call TRBJ1-1; no clear D gene. The CDR3, as DNA: TGTGCCAGCAGTTACCTCGGACCGAACACTGAAGCTTTCTTT. Translation: CASSYLGPNTEAFF.